The 29 T cell receptor beta chains reported below all come from one sample, sequenced in a study of shared clonotypes between healthy human individuals. Assay: immunoSEQ multiplex PCR; the TCRdb copy retains only in-frame clones and omits some. Of roughly 1,000,000 clones listed, around three quarters are singletons. Material: memory CD4+ T cells from PBMCs. Noted subset: CD45RA-negative fraction. The receptors were sampled from a young man in good health. Some clones in this sample may be carry-over from other donors' samples.

The chain has TRBV4-2 and TRBJ2-1; D perhaps matches TRBD1 (5 bases). The CDR3 has 16 residues. Trimming took 4 bases from V and 6 from J, leaving 19 bases between them. Germline V gene data show CDR1 as LGHNA and CDR2 as YNFKEQ. The CDR3: CASSLRKSQETNEQFF. The CDR3 nucleotides read TGTGCCAGCAGCCTAAGGAAATCACAGGAAACCAATGAGCAGTTCTTC.

This clone has just one count. The chain links TRBV7-9 to TRBJ2-3, with 11 bases identical to TRBD2. The J segment lost 2 bases and the V segment lost 1 base, leaving 2 bases of the junction unmatched. Germline CDR1 SEHNR, CDR2 FQNEAQ (reference sequence). The CDR3 consists of 16 residues. CDR3 sequence reads: CASSLVTSGVTDTQYF. The CDR3 coding sequence is TGTGCCAGCAGCTTAGTGACTAGCGGGGTCACAGATACGCAGTATTTT.

The chain links TRBV4-3 to TRBJ1-5; a weak D match, TRBD1 (5 bases). The CDR3 is 13 amino acids. The V gene lost 3 bases and the J gene lost 5 bases, with 8 bases spanning the gap. The germline V gene encodes CDR1 LGHNA and CDR2 YSLEER. The CDR3 DNA follows: TGCGCCAGCAGCCAGGGGCGGGATCAGCCCCAGCATTTT. This sequence encodes CASSQGRDQPQHF.

The chain joins TRBV30 to TRBJ1-2; D gene unclear. Germline CDR1 reads GTSNPN; CDR2 reads SVGIG (reference sequence). V was clipped by 2 bases and J by 6 bases, with 16 bases between them. The CDR3 extends over 14 amino acids. In DNA form, the CDR3 reads TGTGCCTGGAGTTCATTGGCGGTCGAAAATGGCTACACCTTC. Encoded protein: CAWSSLAVENGYTF.

The chain is built from TRBV4-1 and TRBJ1-3; D gene uncertain. This CDR3 comprises 15 residues. Trimming left V 4 bases short and J 0 bases short, with 10 bases between. Germline CDR1 MGHRA, CDR2 YSYEKL. CDR3 sequence: CASSPQVSSGNTIYF. The CDR3 DNA sequence: TGCGCCAGCAGCCCCCAGGTCAGCTCTGGAAACACCATATATTTT.

A few counts support this clone. The V call is TRBV6-5, the J call TRBJ1-1, with D unresolved. The CDR3 contains 15 residues. Per the germline V gene, CDR1 is MNHEY and CDR2 is SVGAGI. The V and J ends lost 0 bases and 5 bases respectively, with 13 bases between them. CDR3 region: CASSYSSIGRTEAFF. As DNA, the CDR3 is TGTGCCAGCAGTTACTCTTCGATCGGTCGAACTGAAGCTTTCTTT.

This clone was detected only once. The rearrangement links TRBV7-9 to TRBJ1-1; D not certain. Germline V gives CDR1 SEHNR, CDR2 FQNEAQ (reference sequence). Trimming removed 1 base from V and 3 bases from J, with 12 bases in between. There are 15 residues in the CDR3. The CDR3: CASSLGGDRYTEAFF. The CDR3 coding sequence is TGTGCCAGCAGCTTAGGCGGGGATAGGTACACTGAAGCTTTCTTT.

The chain has TRBV28 and TRBJ2-5, with a weak D call TRBD2 (6 bases). From germline, CDR1 is MDHEN and CDR2 SYDVKM. The CDR3 is 18 residues long. Between the trimmed V and J ends, which lost 3 bases and 4 bases, there was a span of 24 bases. CDR3 DNA: TGTGCCAGCAGTTTTTGGAGTGGGCGGGGCGCAGGAGGAGAGACCCAGTACTTC. The encoded protein is CASSFWSGRGAGGETQYF. The full variable domain, its missing parts supplied by reference TRBV28 and TRBJ2-5, is DVKVTQSSRYLVKRTGEKVFLECVQDMDHENMFWYRQDPGLGLRLIYFSYDVKMKEKGDIPEGYSVSREKKERFSLILESASTNQTSMYLCASSFWSGRGAGGETQYFGPGTRLLVL.

This clone has more than one count but fewer than ten. This sample also contains other DNA sequences that code for the same CDR3. This chain links TRBV29-1 with TRBJ1-2; D not resolved. Trimming pared 7 bases from V and 4 bases from J, leaving 13 bases between. The CDR3 is 12 amino acids. The germline gives CDR1 SQVTM, CDR2 ANQGSEA. CDR3 protein: CSATEHPYGYTF. The CDR3 bases are TGCAGCGCCACAGAACACCCCTATGGCTACACCTTC.

Regarding this clone: The same CDR3 also results from other DNA sequences found in this sample. The rearrangement joins TRBV28 to TRBJ2-5, with 7 bases lining up with TRBD2. Germline V gene sequence: CDR1 MDHEN, CDR2 SYDVKM. CDR3 length: 13 residues. J gave up 5 bases and V 6 bases, and 6 bases lay outside the gene matches. The CDR3 DNA follows: TGTGCCAGCAGACCGGGAGGTGGGGAGACCCAGTACTTC. Protein product: CASRPGGGETQYF.

This rearrangement joins TRBV11-2 to TRBJ2-3, with D perhaps TRBD1 or TRBD2 (5 bases each). Trimming removed 2 bases at V and 6 bases at J, with 15 bases between. The CDR3 loop spans 15 amino acids. Germline V gives CDR1 SGHAT, CDR2 FQNNGV. The DNA for the CDR3 is TGTGCCAGCAGCTTACGGGACGGCCGTCAGGATACGCAGTATTTT. Amino acids: CASSLRDGRQDTQYF.

V is TRBV29-1 and J is TRBJ1-2, with D unresolved. V was shortened by 4 bases and J by 3 bases, with 6 bases between the two germline ends. CDR3 length: 11 residues. Germline V gives CDR1 SQVTM, CDR2 ANQGSEA. CDR3 residues: CSVVRDYGYTF. The CDR3 DNA reads TGCAGCGTTGTTAGGGACTATGGCTACACCTTC.

The rearrangement joins TRBV11-2 to TRBJ1-2; perhaps TRBD1 as D (5 bases). Germline V gene data show CDR1 as SGHAT and CDR2 as FQNNGV. CDR3 size: 13 residues. V lost 1 base, J lost 8 bases, and 11 bases lay in between. As DNA, the CDR3 is TGTGCCAGCAGCTTAGGCGGCAGGGAGGGCTACACCTTC. Encoded protein: CASSLGGREGYTF. Based on the CDR3 plus reference TRBV11-2 and TRBJ1-2, the full variable domain is EAGVAQSPRYKIIEKRQSVAFWCNPISGHATLYWYQQILGQGPKLLIQFQNNGVVDDSQLPKDRFSAERLKGVDSTLKIQPAKLEDSAVYLCASSLGGREGYTFGSGTRLTVV.

The V call is TRBV5-6, the J call TRBJ1-4; D is unresolved. Trimming left V 5 bases short and J 4 bases short, with 6 bases between. This CDR3 has 12 amino acids. Per the germline V gene, CDR1 is SGHDT and CDR2 is YYEEEE. The chain's CDR3 is CASSANNEKLFF. The DNA of the CDR3 is TGTGCCAGCAGTGCGAATAATGAAAAACTGTTTTTT.

This chain uses TRBV27 with TRBJ1-5, with a possible D match to TRBD1 (6 bases). The germline V gene encodes CDR1 MNHEY and CDR2 SMNVEV (reference sequence). The CDR3 is 17 residues long. The V end was cut by 4 bases, the J end by 0 bases, with 16 bases between. CDR3 DNA sequence: TGTGCCAGCAGTTCTCCCGGGACACCGAATAGCAATCAGCCCCAGCATTTT. Translated, it gives CASSSPGTPNSNQPQHF.

V is TRBV5-1 and J is TRBJ2-1; the D is unclear. Germline CDR1 is SGHRS and CDR2 is YFSETQ. The CDR3 is made up of 16 amino acids. Trimming removed 2 bases from V and 6 bases from J, with 18 bases in between. The CDR3 loop is CASSFIPQSVGNEQFF. The DNA of the CDR3 is TGCGCCAGCAGCTTCATTCCGCAGTCAGTCGGCAATGAGCAGTTCTTC.

This chain joins TRBV21-1 and TRBJ2-5; the table's D call, TRBD2, was not checked against the DNA. TRBV21-1 is shown as a pseudogene. The CDR3 extends over 15 amino acids. The CDR3 loop reads CASSAPERYQETQYF. In nucleotides, the CDR3 is TGTGCCAGCAGCGCACCTGAGCGGTATCAAGAGACCCAGTACTTC.

This chain links TRBV5-4 with TRBJ1-1; D not certain. V shed 0 bases and J shed 3 bases, with 12 bases lying between them. This CDR3 spans 15 amino acids. Germline-derived CDR1 and CDR2 are SGHNT and YYREEE (reference sequence). The CDR3 DNA follows: TGTGCCAGCAGCTTGGGAGGAACTCGAGACACTGAAGCTTTCTTT. As protein: CASSLGGTRDTEAFF.

The V gene is TRBV5-5, the J gene TRBJ2-7; D remains unclear. This CDR3 is 13 amino acids long. With 4 bases removed from V and 4 bases from J, the gap between germline ends came to 12 bases. CDR1 is SGHKS, CDR2 YYEKEE, per germline (reference sequence). CDR3 loop: CASSHLSGYEQYF. The CDR3 DNA reads as TGTGCCAGCAGCCACCTCTCCGGGTACGAGCAGTACTTC.

The chain links TRBV7-3 to TRBJ2-6; D uncertain. This CDR3 has 14 amino acids. V was trimmed by 5 bases and J by 0 bases, leaving 5 bases between them. The germline CDR1 and CDR2 sequences are SGHTA and FQGTGA. The CDR3: CASSPSSGANVLTF. DNA of the CDR3: TGTGCCAGCAGCCCCAGCTCTGGGGCCAACGTCCTGACTTTC.

The rearrangement joins TRBV7-9 to TRBJ2-1; D unclear. Trimming stripped 3 bases from V and 2 bases from J, with 8 bases between. CDR3 length equals 14 residues. CDR1 is SEHNR, CDR2 FQNEAQ, per germline (reference sequence). CDR3 nucleotide sequence: TGTGCCAGCAGCTTCGCCGGCACCTACAATGAGCAGTTCTTC. As protein: CASSFAGTYNEQFF.

This chain links TRBV28 with TRBJ1-2; D ambiguous. The germline CDR1 and CDR2 sequences are MDHEN and SYDVKM. The CDR3 sequence is 13 residues long. Trimming left V 5 bases short and J 6 bases short, with 13 bases between. The CDR3 reads CASSDPGVDGYTF. The CDR3 coding sequence is TGTGCCAGCAGTGACCCGGGCGTGGATGGCTACACCTTC.

J is TRBJ2-3 and V is TRBV11-2; D uncertain. Germline V gene lookup returns CDR1 SGHAT and CDR2 FQNNGV. The CDR3 loop spans 16 amino acids. V was cut by 3 bases and J by 4 bases, with 17 bases left in between. The CDR3 protein is CASSFRAETEADTQYF. CDR3 in DNA: TGTGCCAGCAGCTTTCGGGCGGAGACCGAGGCAGATACGCAGTATTTT. The whole variable domain, remainder taken from reference TRBV11-2 and TRBJ2-3, is EAGVAQSPRYKIIEKRQSVAFWCNPISGHATLYWYQQILGQGPKLLIQFQNNGVVDDSQLPKDRFSAERLKGVDSTLKIQPAKLEDSAVYLCASSFRAETEADTQYFGPGTRLTVL.

V is TRBV4-1 and J is TRBJ2-1; D is perhaps TRBD1 (7 bases). From germline, CDR1 is MGHRA and CDR2 YSYEKL. CDR3 length equals 14 residues. V gave up 5 bases and J gave up 8 bases, with 16 bases separating them. CDR3 loop: CASSAQGPSDEQFF. DNA for the CDR3: TGCGCCAGCAGCGCACAGGGGCCTAGCGATGAGCAGTTCTTC.

The V and J genes are TRBV19 and TRBJ1-2; possibly TRBD1 for D (5 bases). Per germline, CDR1 LNHDA and CDR2 SQIVND (reference sequence). The CDR3 contains 14 residues. The germline V and J ends were trimmed by 1 base and 4 bases, with 10 bases remaining between them. The CDR3 nucleotides read TGTGCCAGTAGTATAGGAGGGGCCTCCTATGGCTACACCTTC. It specifies CASSIGGASYGYTF.

The rearrangement joins TRBV6-5 to TRBJ2-7; D may be TRBD2 (6 bases). The CDR3 is 13 amino acids. V lost 6 bases and J lost 2, with 11 bases in between. Germline V gene sequence: CDR1 MNHEY, CDR2 SVGAGI. In DNA, the CDR3 is TGTGCCAGCAGATCCGGGAGTACCTACGAGCAGTACTTC. Residues: CASRSGSTYEQYF.

This clone was picked up a small number of times. The chain recombines TRBV6-1 with TRBJ2-4, with TRBD1 matching 7 bases. J lost 6 bases, V lost 5 bases, and 7 bases had no gene match. Germline lookup yields CDR1 MNHNS and CDR2 SASEGT. The CDR3 consists of 14 residues. The CDR3 sequence: CASSLDRAGNIQYF. CDR3 nucleotides: TGTGCCAGCAGTCTAGACAGGGCGGGAAACATTCAGTACTTC.

This clone was detected only a few times. V usage is TRBV27 and J usage is TRBJ1-5; possibly TRBD1 for D (6 bases). This CDR3 region has 14 residues. Per the germline V gene, CDR1 is MNHEY and CDR2 is SMNVEV (reference sequence). The V end lost 0 bases, the J end lost 5 bases, and 8 bases lay between the germline ends. The CDR3 coding sequence is TGTGCCAGCAGTTTATCTCAGGGGTATCAGCCCCAGCATTTT. It translates to CASSLSQGYQPQHF.

This chain uses TRBV6-5 with TRBJ2-3; D not resolved. V lost 6 bases and J lost 3, with 10 bases in between. Looked up from germline, CDR1 is MNHEY and CDR2 is SVGAGI. The CDR3 covers 13 residues. For the CDR3, the DNA is TGTGCCAGCAGAGAAAGTTGGACAGATACGCAGTATTTT. Amino acids: CASRESWTDTQYF.